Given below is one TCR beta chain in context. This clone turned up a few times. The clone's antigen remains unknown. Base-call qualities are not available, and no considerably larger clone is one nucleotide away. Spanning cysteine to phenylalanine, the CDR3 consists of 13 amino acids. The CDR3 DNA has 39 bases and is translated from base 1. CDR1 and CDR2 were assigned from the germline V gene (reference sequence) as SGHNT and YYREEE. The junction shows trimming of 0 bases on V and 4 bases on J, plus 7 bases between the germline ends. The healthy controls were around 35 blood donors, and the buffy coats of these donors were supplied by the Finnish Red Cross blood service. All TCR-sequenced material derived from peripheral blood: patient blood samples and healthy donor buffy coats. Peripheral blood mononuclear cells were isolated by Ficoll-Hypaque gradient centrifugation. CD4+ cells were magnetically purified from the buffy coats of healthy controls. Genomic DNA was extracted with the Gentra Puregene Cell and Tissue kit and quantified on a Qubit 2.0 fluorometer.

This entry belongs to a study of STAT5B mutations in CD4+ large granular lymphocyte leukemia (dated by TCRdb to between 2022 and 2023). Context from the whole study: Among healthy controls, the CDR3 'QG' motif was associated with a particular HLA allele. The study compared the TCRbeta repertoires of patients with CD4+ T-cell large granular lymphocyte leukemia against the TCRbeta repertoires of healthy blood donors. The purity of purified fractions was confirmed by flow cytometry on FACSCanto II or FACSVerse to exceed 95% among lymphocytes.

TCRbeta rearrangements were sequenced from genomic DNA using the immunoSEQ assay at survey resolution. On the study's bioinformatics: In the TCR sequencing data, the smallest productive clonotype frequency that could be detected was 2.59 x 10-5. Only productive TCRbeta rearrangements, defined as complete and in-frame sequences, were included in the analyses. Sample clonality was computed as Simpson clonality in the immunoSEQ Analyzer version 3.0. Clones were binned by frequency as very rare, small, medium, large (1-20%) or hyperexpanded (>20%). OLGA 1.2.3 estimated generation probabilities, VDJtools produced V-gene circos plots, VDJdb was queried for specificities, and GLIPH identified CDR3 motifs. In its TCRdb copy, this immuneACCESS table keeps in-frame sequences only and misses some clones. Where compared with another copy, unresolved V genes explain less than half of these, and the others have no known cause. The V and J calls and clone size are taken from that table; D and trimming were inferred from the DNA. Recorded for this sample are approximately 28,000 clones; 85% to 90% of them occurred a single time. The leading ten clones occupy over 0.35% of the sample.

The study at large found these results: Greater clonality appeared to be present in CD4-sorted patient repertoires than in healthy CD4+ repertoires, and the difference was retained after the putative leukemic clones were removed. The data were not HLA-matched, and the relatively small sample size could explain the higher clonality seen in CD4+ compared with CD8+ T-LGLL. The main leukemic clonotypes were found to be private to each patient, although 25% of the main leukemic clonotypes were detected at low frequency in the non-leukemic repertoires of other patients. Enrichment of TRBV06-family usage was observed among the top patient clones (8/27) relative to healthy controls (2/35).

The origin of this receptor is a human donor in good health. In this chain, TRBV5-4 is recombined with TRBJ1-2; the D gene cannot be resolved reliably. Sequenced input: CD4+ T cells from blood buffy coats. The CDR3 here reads CASSLGVSYGYTF. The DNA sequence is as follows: TGTGCCAGCAGCTTGGGAGTCTCCTATGGCTACACCTTC.